This T cell receptor beta chain is drawn from a study of beta chain features in type 1 diabetes. General study results and limits: Moderate yet significant TCRB CDR3 shortening was seen in Type 1 diabetes patients in all four CD4+ subsets. Amplification by PCR could prefer shorter templates, with the same effect in patients and controls. For patients, the naive, central memory and Treg TCRB repertoires appeared more alike than for healthy donors.

Blood was collected once per donor into heparin, averaging approximately 110 mL. Concerning this clone itself: Its target is not known.

The CDR3 has 15 amino acids. Germline loops: CDR1 SGHRS, CDR2 YFSETQ. V shed 5 bases and J shed 5 bases, with 19 bases lying between them. The whole isolated RNA underwent reverse transcription, so sequencing captured expressed TCRB transcripts. Profiling relied on immunoSEQ multiplex PCR, and the TCRdb table lists in-frame clones only, not all of them. The data contain 300,000 or so clones, about a tenth of them seen just once; the ten biggest clones take up around 1%. The chain is built from TRBV5-1 and TRBJ2-5; D may be TRBD2 (5 bases). The clonotype was recovered from a man aged 25 to 40 with type 1 diabetes. Sequenced input: central memory CD4+ T cells from blood. CDR3 protein: CASRSSHQFGETQYF. CDR3 nucleotides: TGCGCCAGCAGGTCTAGCCACCAGTTCGGGGAGACCCAGTACTTC. The whole variable domain, remainder taken from reference TRBV5-1 and TRBJ2-5, is KAGVTQTPRYLIKTRGQQVTLSCSPISGHRSVSWYQQTPGQGLQFLFEYFSETQRNKGNFPGRFSGRQFSNSRSEMNVSTLELGDSALYLCASRSSHQFGETQYFGPGTRLLVL.